This TCR beta chain was recorded in a study of human T cells and chemical hapten exposure (dated by TCRdb to the early 2020s). In the study overall: For sensitization, 2% DPC in acetone was applied to a roughly 2 cm by roughly 2 cm area of upper inner arm skin. Throughout the roughly 25-week study period, patients were also given weekly therapeutic DPC doses on the scalp. Patch testing on the upper back used Finn chambers containing 0.01% DPC, with scoring done after 6 days according to International Contact Dermatitis Research Group standards. Alopecia areata with under or over 50% scalp involvement, alopecia totalis and alopecia universalis were represented in the patient cohort, which was mostly female. Libraries were pooled for sequencing, and per-sample TCR yields varied mainly because of small differences in library volumes within the pool. This study followed changes in the peripheral blood TCR repertoire in vivo during primary and secondary sensitization of alopecia patients to the hapten diphenylcyclopropenone (DPC). Patient blood was sampled pre-sensitization (week 0) and at 2, 6 and about 24 weeks after DPC sensitization. For TCR sequencing, blood came from 25 to 35 alopecia patients at anywhere from one to four time points (pre-sensitization, 2, 6 and 24 weeks).

This clonotype was detected many times. The antigen it binds to is not known. Per-nucleotide qualities are absent, and no much larger clonotype sits a single base away. V drops 5 bases and J drops 2 bases, leaving 16 bases in between. The CDR1 and CDR2 encoded by the germline V gene are LGHNT and FRNRAP. The CDR3 spans 15 residues, from the cysteine through the phenylalanine. Of all the DNA, just the CDR3 is kept, 45 bases in frame from base 1. The sample's time point, from its label and the paper: patch test 1, 2 weeks after DPC sensitization. The label giving this sample's treatment or condition can be read as: therapeutic diphenylcyclopropenone sensitization with weekly scalp DPC. Blood at each patch-test visit was drawn before the patch test was applied. Patients were eligible if aged 18 to 70, diagnosed with alopecia and judged suitable for DPC therapy, and pregnant patients were excluded. Total RNA was isolated from unfractionated whole blood collected in Tempus Blood RNA tubes.

Overall study results and their limits: The number of PT1 expanded TCRs positively correlated with patch test score, significant at thresholds 8, 16 and 32 but not 4. Because every patient had alopecia, a presumed autoimmune disease, the patients' immune response might differ from that of healthy individuals. Compared with pre-sensitization or healthy control sets, expanded TCRs formed significantly more large CDR3 similarity clusters, which is consistent with antigen-driven responses. After repeated subsampling, the strength of the expansion versus patch-test correlation and the threshold at which it became significant changed. The number of TCRs above 1 in 1000 frequency did not change with DPC sensitization; there was no evidence of global repertoire structure alterations.

Receptor amplification or capture employed RACE. This sample was sequenced with a NextSeq 500. Library preparation attached unique molecular identifiers to individual cDNA molecules for quantitative, reproducible TCR counting. Each blood RNA sample was used to sequence both TCR alpha and TCR beta chains. In the source study's methods: A median of approximately 100,000 TCRs per sample was observed, with a range of about 23,224 to 750,000. The Decombinator software suite was used to annotate the V, J and CDR3 of the TCR reads. For the PS versus PT1 abundance plots, all samples were subsampled to the same number of TCRs (28,000). TCRs were defined as expanded if absent before sensitization and observed at least eight times at the 2-week time point. The raw public reads went through TCRdb reprocessing: fastp at Q25, MiXCR clone calling, in-frame beta chains kept. Merged by CDR3 protein, the rows form single entries marked with the most common genes and DNA. TCRdb's processing, not the authors' own work, is the source of the V and J calls. Across this sample there are about 380,000 distinct CDR3 sequences, with nearly 5% seen only once. Over 2% of the sample is in the top ten clones.

The rearranged segments are TRBV12-5 and TRBJ2-7, with no confident D gene call. The sequence was obtained from a woman between 45 and 60 years old with alopecia areata. Some clones in this sample may be carry-over from other donors' samples. The sequenced sample was whole blood, obtained in connection with sensitization to the hapten diphenylcyclopropenone (DPC). The CDR3 protein sequence reads: CASGDHRSSAYEQYF. The DNA reads as follows: TGTGCTAGTGGTGACCATCGCTCGTCAGCCTACGAGCAGTACTTC.